This T cell receptor beta chain appears in the sequencing data of a study of early T cells in non-severe SARS-CoV-2 infection. Across the study: From unsorted whole blood, bulk RNA was sequenced, and the chains remained unpaired. Study-wide results and limits: The study's VDJdb matching favored anti-spike CD8 responses and missed private and CD4 specificities.

With respect to this clonotype: Its antigen remains unknown.

The CDR3 spans 14 residues. V was clipped by 5 bases and J by 4 bases, with 14 bases between them. Each single cDNA molecule received a unique molecular identifier. TCRdb re-called the 5' RACE reads through MiXCR, storing one row per CDR3 protein. This sample has about 60,000 distinct CDR3 sequences; more than 8.5% occur once, and the top ten carry 15% to 20%. Material: whole blood. This clonotype was obtained from an adult who was a healthcare worker with PCR-confirmed SARS-CoV-2 infection or an uninfected control (not recorded which). The gene calls are TRBV12-3 or TRBV12-4 and TRBJ2-5; D is unclear. The CDR3 loop reads CASSPPGRAETQYF. The CDR3 region has the DNA TGTGCCAGCAGTCCGCCGGGCAGAGCAGAGACCCAGTACTTC.